This T cell receptor (beta chain) was obtained from a study of T cells after yellow fever vaccination. Study-level results: FACS-sorted repertoires could harbor abundant contaminating bulk-population clonotypes.

Trimming pared 4 bases from V and 2 bases from J, leaving 12 bases between. The CDR3 consists of 15 residues. CDR1 is SGHVS, CDR2 FQNEAQ, per germline. TCRdb recomputed calls from the 5' RACE reads with MiXCR, one row per CDR3 protein. The sample records some 250,000 distinct CDR3 sequences, about 7% being singletons. This clonotype was picked up many times. Its antigen remains unidentified. The source was CD4+ T cells sorted from PBMCs, collected 15 days after the yellow fever booster vaccination. The gene calls are TRBV7-8 and TRBJ2-1; perhaps TRBD2 as D (5 bases). The sequence derives from a man in his thirties or forties who received the YFV17D yellow fever vaccine. CDR3 nucleotides: TGTGCCAGCAGCTGGAGCGGCGGTACCTACAATGAGCAGTTCTTC. Protein sequence: CASSWSGGTYNEQFF.